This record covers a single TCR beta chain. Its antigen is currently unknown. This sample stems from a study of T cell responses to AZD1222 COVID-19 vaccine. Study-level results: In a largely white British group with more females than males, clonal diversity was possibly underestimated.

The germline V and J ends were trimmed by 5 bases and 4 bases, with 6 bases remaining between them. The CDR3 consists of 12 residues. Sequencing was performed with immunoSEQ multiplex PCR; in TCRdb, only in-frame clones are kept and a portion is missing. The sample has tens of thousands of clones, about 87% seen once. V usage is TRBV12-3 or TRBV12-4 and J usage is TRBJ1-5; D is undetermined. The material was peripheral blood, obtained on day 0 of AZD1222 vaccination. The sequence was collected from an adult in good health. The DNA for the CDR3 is TGTGCCAGCAGTCTTGAGAATCAGCCCCAGCATTTT. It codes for CASSLENQPQHF.